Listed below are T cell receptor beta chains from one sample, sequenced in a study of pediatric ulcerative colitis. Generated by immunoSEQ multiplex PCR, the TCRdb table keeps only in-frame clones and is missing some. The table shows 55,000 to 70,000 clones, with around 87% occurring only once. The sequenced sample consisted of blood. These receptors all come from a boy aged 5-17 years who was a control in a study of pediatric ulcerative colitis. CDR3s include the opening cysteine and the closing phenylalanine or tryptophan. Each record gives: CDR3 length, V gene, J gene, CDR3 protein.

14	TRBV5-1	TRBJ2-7	CASSFTGQGNEQYF
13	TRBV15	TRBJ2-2	CATSRPLTGELFF
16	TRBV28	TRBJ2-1	CASSLISGAWGNEQFF
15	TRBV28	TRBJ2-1	CASSLWFRSYNEQFF
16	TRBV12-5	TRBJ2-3	CASGLGAGAGSDTQYF
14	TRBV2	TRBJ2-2	CASQGLANTGELFF
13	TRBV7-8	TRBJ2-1	CASSLSVGNEQFF
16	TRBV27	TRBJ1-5	CASRNETETSNQPQHF
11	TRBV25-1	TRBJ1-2	CASTSNYGYTF
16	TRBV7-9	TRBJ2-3	CASSLALGVWTDTQYF
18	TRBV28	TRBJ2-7	CASSSYEAGGKSSYEQYF
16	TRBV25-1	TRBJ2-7	CASSDLRRGGGYEQYF
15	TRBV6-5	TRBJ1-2	CASRRLDRVAYGYTF
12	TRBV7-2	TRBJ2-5	CASSPPGETQYF
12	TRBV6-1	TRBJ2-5	CASRSEGETQYF
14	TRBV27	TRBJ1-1	CASSLFGERIEAFF
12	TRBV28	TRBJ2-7	CASSDHEYEQYF
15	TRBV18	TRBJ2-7	CASSPPPEQGYEQYF
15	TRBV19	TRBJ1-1	CASSTWTGENTEAFF
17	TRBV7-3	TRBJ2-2	CASSLGGQGDGTGELFF
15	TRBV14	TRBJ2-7	CASSQDLRSSYEQYF
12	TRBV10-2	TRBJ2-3	CASTERGDTQYF
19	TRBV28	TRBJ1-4	CASSLNGPSRIATNEKLFF
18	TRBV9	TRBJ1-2	CASSGPNRGLKTNYGYTF
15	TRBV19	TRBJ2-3	CASQFQRGRIDTQYF
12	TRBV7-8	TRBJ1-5	CASSFPNQPQHF
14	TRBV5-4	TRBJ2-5	CASSQGLAGETQYF
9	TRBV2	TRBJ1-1	CASGLGAFF
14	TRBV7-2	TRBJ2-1	CASSPPFSYNEQFF
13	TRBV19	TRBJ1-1	CAVKRSALTEAFF
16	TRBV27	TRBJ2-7	CASSSNRKGISYEQYF
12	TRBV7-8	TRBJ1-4	CASSLFNEKLFF
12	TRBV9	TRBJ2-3	CASSYGADTQYF
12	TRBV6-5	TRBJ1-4	CASSFGSGKLFF
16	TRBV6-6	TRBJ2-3	CASTPDSHGGTDTQYF
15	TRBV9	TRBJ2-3	CASSVFAGAVDTQYF
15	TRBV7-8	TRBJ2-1	CASSSRDRFDNEQFF
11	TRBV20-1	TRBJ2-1	CSARGYNEQFF
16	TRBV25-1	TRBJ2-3	CASGTAGQEEPDTQYF
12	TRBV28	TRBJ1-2	CASSTSLYGYTF
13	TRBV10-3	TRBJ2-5	CAIRTEQGETQYF
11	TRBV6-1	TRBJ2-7	CASDRSYEQYF
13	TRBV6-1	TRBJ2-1	CASSGRVYNEQFF
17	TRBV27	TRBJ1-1	CASSLHNNRYMNTEAFF
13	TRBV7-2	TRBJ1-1	CASSERTGVEAFF
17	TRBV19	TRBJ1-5	CASSSVTGVYSNQPQHF
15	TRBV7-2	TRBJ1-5	CASSLTTQGFQPQHF
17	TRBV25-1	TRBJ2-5	CASSGLGQGGPGETQYF
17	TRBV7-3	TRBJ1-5	CASSTHRDTKGNQPQHF
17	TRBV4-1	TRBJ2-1	CASSQDRENNPYNEQFF
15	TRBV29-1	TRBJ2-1	CSVSGAVSSYNEQFF
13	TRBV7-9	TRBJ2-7	CASSGGGAYEQYF
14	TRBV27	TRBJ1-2	CASTANQANYGYTF